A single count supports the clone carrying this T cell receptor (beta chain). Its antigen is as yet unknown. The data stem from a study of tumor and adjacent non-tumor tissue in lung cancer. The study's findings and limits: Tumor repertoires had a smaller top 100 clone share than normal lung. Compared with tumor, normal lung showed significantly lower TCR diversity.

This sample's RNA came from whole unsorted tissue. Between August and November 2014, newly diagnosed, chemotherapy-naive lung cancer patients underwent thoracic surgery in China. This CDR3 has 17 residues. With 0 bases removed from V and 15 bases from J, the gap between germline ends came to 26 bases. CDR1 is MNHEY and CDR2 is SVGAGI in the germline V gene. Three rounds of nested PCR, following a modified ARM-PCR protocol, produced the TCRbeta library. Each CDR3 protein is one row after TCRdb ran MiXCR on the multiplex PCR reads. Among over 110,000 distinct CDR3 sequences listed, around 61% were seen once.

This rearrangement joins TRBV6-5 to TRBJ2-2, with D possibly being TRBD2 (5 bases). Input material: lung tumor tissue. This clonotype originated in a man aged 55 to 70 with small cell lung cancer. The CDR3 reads CASSYSIRLANTGKLFF. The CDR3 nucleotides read TGTGCCAGCAGTTACTCGATCCGATTAGCTAATACCGGGAAGTTGTTTTTT.